One T cell receptor beta chain is described in this entry. The antigen remains undetermined. V gave up 3 bases and J gave up 7 bases, with 12 bases separating them. In germline, CDR1 is LNHDA, CDR2 SQIVND (reference sequence). The CDR3 contains 13 residues. The record originates from a study of T cell responses to AZD1222 COVID-19 vaccine. Study observations and caveats: Repertoire sampling happened only post peak T cell response. Only six people who got AZD1222 tested seropositive at baseline. CD4 TCRs linked to vaccination spanned spike, dominating at 160-218 and 743-854.

Second doses that came at about 4 or about 12 weeks were put together. The protocol was immunoSEQ multiplex PCR, while the TCRdb copy is restricted to in-frame clones and leaves out a portion. The top ten clones hold over 2.5% of a sample with 95,000 to 150,000 clones, approximately 86% of them seen once. This chain connects TRBV19 to TRBJ1-1, with D perhaps TRBD1 (5 bases). This TCR was recovered from an adult who received the AZD1222 COVID-19 vaccine. The specimen comprised peripheral blood, sampled 28 days after the second AZD1222 dose. The CDR3: CASSIRGAGEAFF. CDR3 DNA: TGTGCCAGTAGTATTCGGGGCGCGGGTGAAGCTTTCTTT.